The present TCR beta chain was sequenced within a study of control samples from healthy donors and cancer patients. The CDR3 extends over 18 amino acids. The V segment lost 6 bases and the J segment 2 bases; nucleotides outside the gene matches: 18. CDR1 and CDR2 (germline): MDHEN, SYDVKM. The method was immunoSEQ multiplex PCR; TCRdb's version includes in-frame clones alone and lacks a portion of them. This table holds roughly 130,000 clones, around nine tenths found once. The clonotype comes from a man younger than 35 in good health. The V gene is TRBV28, the J gene TRBJ1-1, with 7 positions matching TRBD1. The source material was blood. The DNA for the CDR3 is TGTGCCAGCAGGCCCCCTGGAAGGGCGACAGGGTCCAACACTGAAGCTTTCTTT. This encodes CASRPPGRATGSNTEAFF.